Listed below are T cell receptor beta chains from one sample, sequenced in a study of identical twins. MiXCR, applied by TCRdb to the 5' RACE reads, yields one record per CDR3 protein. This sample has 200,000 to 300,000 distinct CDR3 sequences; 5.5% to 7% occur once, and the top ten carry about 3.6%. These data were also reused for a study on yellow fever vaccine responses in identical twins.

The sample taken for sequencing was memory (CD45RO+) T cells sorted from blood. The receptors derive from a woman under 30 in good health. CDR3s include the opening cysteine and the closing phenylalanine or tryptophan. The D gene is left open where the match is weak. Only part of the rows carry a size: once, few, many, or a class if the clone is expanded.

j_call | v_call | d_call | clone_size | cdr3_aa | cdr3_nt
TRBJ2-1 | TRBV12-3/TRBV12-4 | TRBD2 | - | CASSWISGGISYNEQFF | TGTGCCAGCAGTTGGATTAGCGGGGGGATCTCCTACAATGAGCAGTTCTTC
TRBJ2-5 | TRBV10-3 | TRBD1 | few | CAISDSPGGLGETQYF | TGTGCCATCAGTGACTCACCAGGGGGCTTAGGAGAGACCCAGTACTTC
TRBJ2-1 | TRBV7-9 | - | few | CASSLVAGINEQFF | TGTGCCAGCAGCTTAGTGGCGGGAATTAATGAGCAGTTCTTC
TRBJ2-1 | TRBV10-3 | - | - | CAISESDSYNEQFF | TGTGCCATCAGTGAGTCAGACTCCTACAATGAGCAGTTCTTC
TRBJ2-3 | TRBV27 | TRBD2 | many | CASSRSGGTSTDTQYF | TGTGCCAGCAGTCGGAGCGGGGGGACTAGCACAGATACGCAGTATTTT
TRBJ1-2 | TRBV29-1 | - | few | CSVVAGTYGYTF | TGCAGCGTTGTCGCGGGTACCTATGGCTACACCTTC
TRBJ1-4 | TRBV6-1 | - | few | CASSSRGAEAEKLFF | TGTGCCAGCAGTAGCAGGGGCGCGGAGGCTGAAAAACTGTTTTTT
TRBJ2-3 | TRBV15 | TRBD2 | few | CATSRGLAGAKDTQYF | TGTGCCACCAGCAGGGGACTAGCGGGGGCGAAGGATACGCAGTATTTT
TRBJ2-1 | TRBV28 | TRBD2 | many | CASSDSSGSDSSYNEQFF | TGTGCCAGCAGTGACTCTAGCGGGAGCGACAGCTCCTACAATGAGCAGTTCTTC
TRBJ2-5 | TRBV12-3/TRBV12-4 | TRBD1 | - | CASSFNGQGAGETQYF | TGTGCCAGCAGTTTCAACGGACAGGGGGCAGGGGAGACCCAGTACTTC
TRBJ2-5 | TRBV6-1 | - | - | CASSLLAAPKQYF | TGTGCCAGCAGTCTCCTAGCAGCACCGAAACAGTACTTC
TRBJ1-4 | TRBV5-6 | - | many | CASSLVGVRSGKLFF | TGTGCCAGCAGCTTGGTGGGAGTTCGGAGCGGAAAACTGTTTTTT
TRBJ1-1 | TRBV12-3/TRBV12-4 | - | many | CASIPTGPQNTEAFF | TGTGCCAGCATCCCTACTGGGCCCCAGAACACTGAAGCTTTCTTT
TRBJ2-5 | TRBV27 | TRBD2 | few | CASRTPGLGGTQYF | TGTGCCAGCAGAACCCCGGGACTAGGGGGGACCCAGTACTTC
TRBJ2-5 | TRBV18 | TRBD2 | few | CASSPGLAGMETQYF | TGTGCCAGCTCACCGGGACTAGCGGGGATGGAGACCCAGTACTTC
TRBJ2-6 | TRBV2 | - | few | CASRPGRSPSGANVLTF | TGTGCCAGCAGGCCCGGGCGTAGTCCTTCTGGGGCCAACGTCCTGACTTTC
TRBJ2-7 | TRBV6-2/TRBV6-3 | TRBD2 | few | CASRPSSGSRSEGVYEQYF | TGTGCCAGCAGGCCCTCTAGCGGGAGTCGATCAGAGGGTGTCTACGAGCAGTACTTC
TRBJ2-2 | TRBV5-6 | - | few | CASSLGVVVLNTGELFF | TGTGCCAGCAGCTTGGGAGTGGTGGTTCTCAACACCGGGGAGCTGTTTTTT
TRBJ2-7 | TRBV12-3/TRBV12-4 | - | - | CASSLVQNEQYF | TGTGCCAGCAGTTTGGTTCAAAACGAGCAGTACTTC
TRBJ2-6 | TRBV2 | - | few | CASSRDKHSGANVLTF | TGTGCCAGCAGCCGGGACAAGCACTCTGGGGCCAACGTCCTGACTTTC
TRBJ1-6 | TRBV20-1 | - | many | CSAWDVGSPLHF | TGCAGTGCTTGGGACGTGGGATCACCCCTCCACTTT
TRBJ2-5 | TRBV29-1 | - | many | CSVMGTFETQYF | TGCAGCGTGATGGGGACGTTTGAGACCCAGTACTTC
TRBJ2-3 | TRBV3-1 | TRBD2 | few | CASSPGLAGGLSTDTQYF | TGTGCCAGCAGCCCGGGACTAGCGGGGGGCCTAAGCACAGATACGCAGTATTTT
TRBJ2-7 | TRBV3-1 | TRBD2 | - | CASSQPGLAGGVSYEQYF | TGTGCCAGCAGCCAGCCGGGACTAGCGGGAGGGGTCTCCTACGAGCAGTACTTC
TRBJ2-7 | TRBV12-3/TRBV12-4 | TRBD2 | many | CASSSAGGRIGEQYF | TGTGCCAGCAGTTCCGCCGGCGGGAGGATAGGCGAGCAGTACTTC
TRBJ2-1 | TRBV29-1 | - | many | CSGKSGTAPYNEQFF | TGCAGCGGTAAATCCGGGACGGCCCCCTACAATGAGCAGTTCTTC
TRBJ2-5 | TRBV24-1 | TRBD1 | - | CATSGQGRDGQETQYF | TGTGCCACCAGTGGACAGGGAAGGGACGGCCAAGAGACCCAGTACTTC
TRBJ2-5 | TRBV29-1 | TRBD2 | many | CSGRGGQETQYF | TGCAGCGGCCGGGGAGGGCAAGAGACCCAGTACTTC
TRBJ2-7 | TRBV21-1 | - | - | CASQAEVEQYF | TGTGCCAGTCAAGCGGAGGTCGAGCAGTACTTC
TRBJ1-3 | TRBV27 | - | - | CASSPRANWAGNTIYF | TGTGCCAGCAGTCCCCGGGCCAACTGGGCTGGAAACACCATATATTTT
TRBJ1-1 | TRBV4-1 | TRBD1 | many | CASSLQGGGMNTEAFF | TGCGCCAGCAGCCTGCAGGGGGGGGGTATGAACACTGAAGCTTTCTTT
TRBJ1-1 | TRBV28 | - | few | CASSSDGKNTEAFF | TGTGCCAGCAGTTCGGACGGCAAGAACACTGAAGCTTTCTTT
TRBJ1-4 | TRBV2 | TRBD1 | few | CASSPGQGLSNEKLFF | TGTGCCAGCAGTCCGGGACAGGGGTTATCTAATGAAAAACTGTTTTTT
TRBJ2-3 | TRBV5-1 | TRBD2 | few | CASSLGERGNQYF | TGCGCCAGCAGCTTGGGCGAGCGGGGGAACCAGTATTTT
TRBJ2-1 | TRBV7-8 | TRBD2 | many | CASSLVSGGASYNEQFF | TGTGCCAGCAGCTTAGTCAGCGGGGGGGCATCCTACAATGAGCAGTTCTTC
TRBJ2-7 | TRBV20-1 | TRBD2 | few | CSAGRLAGVEQYF | TGCAGTGCAGGAAGGCTAGCGGGAGTCGAGCAGTACTTC
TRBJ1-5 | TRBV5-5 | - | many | CASSLRQDNQPQHF | TGTGCCAGCAGCTTAAGGCAGGACAATCAGCCCCAGCATTTT
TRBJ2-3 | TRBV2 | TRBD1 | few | CASQEQGTPTDTQYF | TGTGCCAGCCAAGAACAGGGGACACCCACAGATACGCAGTATTTT
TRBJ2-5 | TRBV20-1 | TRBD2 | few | CSAQGTSGRGETQYF | TGCAGTGCCCAAGGGACTAGCGGGAGAGGTGAGACCCAGTACTTC
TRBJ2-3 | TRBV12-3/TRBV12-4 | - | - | CAFSLGGVSGRFTDTQYF | TGTGCCTTCAGTTTAGGAGGGGTAAGCGGGCGTTTCACAGATACGCAGTATTTT
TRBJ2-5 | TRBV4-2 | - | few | CASSQARGSGDQETQYF | TGTGCCAGCAGCCAAGCCCGGGGTAGCGGAGACCAAGAGACCCAGTACTTC
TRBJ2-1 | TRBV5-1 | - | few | CASTRDNEQFF | TGCGCCAGCACCCGGGACAATGAGCAGTTCTTC
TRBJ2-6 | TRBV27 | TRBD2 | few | CAGIGTSGVSGANVLTF | TGTGCCGGGATCGGGACTAGCGGGGTCTCTGGGGCCAACGTCCTGACTTTC
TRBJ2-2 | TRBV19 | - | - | CASSLGGVDTGELFF | TGTGCCAGTAGCCTAGGGGGAGTGGACACCGGGGAGCTGTTTTTT
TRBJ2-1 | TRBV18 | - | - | CASSPIRGGEQFF | TGTGCCAGCTCACCAATCCGAGGTGGTGAGCAGTTCTTC
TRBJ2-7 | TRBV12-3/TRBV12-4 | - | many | CASSFLMSSYEQYF | TGTGCCAGCAGTTTCCTCATGAGCTCCTACGAGCAGTACTTC
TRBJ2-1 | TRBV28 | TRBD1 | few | CASIPGGNRGHNEQFF | TGTGCCAGCATCCCAGGGGGTAACAGGGGGCACAATGAGCAGTTCTTC
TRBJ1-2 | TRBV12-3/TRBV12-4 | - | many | CASSLEGTSNYGYTF | TGTGCCAGCAGTTTAGAAGGGACTTCTAACTATGGCTACACCTTC
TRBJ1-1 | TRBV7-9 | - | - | CASSPRGEEGAFF | TGTGCCAGCAGCCCGAGGGGCGAGGAGGGGGCTTTCTTT
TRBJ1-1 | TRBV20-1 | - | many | CSARGAGGEAFF | TGCAGTGCTAGGGGGGCGGGAGGTGAAGCTTTCTTT
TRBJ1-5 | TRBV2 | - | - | CASSAGSLGLQPQHF | TGTGCCAGCAGTGCGGGTTCGCTTGGGCTACAGCCCCAGCATTTT
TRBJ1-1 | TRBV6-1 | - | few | CASSKRLNTEAFF | TGTGCCAGCAGTAAACGCTTGAACACTGAAGCTTTCTTT
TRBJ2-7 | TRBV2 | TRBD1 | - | CASRSGTGGYEQYF | TGTGCCAGCAGGTCCGGGACAGGGGGGTACGAGCAGTACTTC
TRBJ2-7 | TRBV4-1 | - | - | CASSQVNFIGPSYEQYF | TGCGCCAGCAGCCAAGTCAACTTCATAGGGCCCTCCTACGAGCAGTACTTC